Listed below are T cell receptor beta chains from one sample, sequenced in a study of T cells in Graves' hyperthyroidism and ophthalmopathy. TCRdb re-called the multiplex PCR reads with MiXCR, one entry per CDR3 protein. The table lists about 580,000 distinct CDR3 sequences, about 15% of them singletons. Sequenced material: blood. All receptors derive from a woman aged 25 to 39 with Graves' hyperthyroidism that later progressed to Graves' ophthalmopathy. Each CDR3 is given with its conserved first and last residue.

v_call: TRBV7-8
j_call: TRBJ2-5
cdr3_aa: CASSRSGAQETQYF

v_call: TRBV30
j_call: TRBJ2-2
cdr3_aa: CAWSLGPSGGELFF

v_call: TRBV4-1
j_call: TRBJ1-2
cdr3_aa: CASSQEAGTDFNYGYTF

v_call: TRBV4-2
j_call: TRBJ1-5
cdr3_aa: CASSQEPDHYQPQHF

v_call: TRBV7-2
j_call: TRBJ1-4
cdr3_aa: CASSRDRGRDEKLFF

v_call: TRBV7-9
j_call: TRBJ2-7
cdr3_aa: CASSYVTGTKDEQYF

v_call: TRBV28
j_call: TRBJ1-5
cdr3_aa: CASSARRQGAMSNQPQHF

v_call: TRBV13
j_call: TRBJ2-7
cdr3_aa: CASSSRQGGDEQYF

v_call: TRBV12-5
j_call: TRBJ2-1
cdr3_aa: CASGPRTSGGYNEQFF

v_call: TRBV7-9
j_call: TRBJ2-7
cdr3_aa: CASSSPASGTPRPYEQYF

v_call: TRBV6-1
j_call: TRBJ2-3
cdr3_aa: CASSPLGGRRGTDTQYF

v_call: TRBV20-1
j_call: TRBJ2-5
cdr3_aa: CSARVGLGGKQETQYF

v_call: TRBV20-1
j_call: TRBJ2-5
cdr3_aa: CSARTTVQETQYF

v_call: TRBV16
j_call: TRBJ1-2
cdr3_aa: CASSTGSLGYGYTF

v_call: TRBV30
j_call: TRBJ2-5
cdr3_aa: CAWNSGREEIEYF

v_call: TRBV3-1
j_call: TRBJ2-1
cdr3_aa: CASSLSQSYNEQFF

v_call: TRBV28
j_call: TRBJ1-5
cdr3_aa: CASSPGTGAWPQHF

v_call: TRBV3-1
j_call: TRBJ2-1
cdr3_aa: CASSLGLADVGGWQFF

v_call: TRBV10-3
j_call: TRBJ2-2
cdr3_aa: CAIKDGSGDTGELFF

v_call: TRBV7-9
j_call: TRBJ2-2
cdr3_aa: CASLWEGDPGELFF

v_call: TRBV20-1
j_call: TRBJ1-2
cdr3_aa: CSAPGSWTSYGYTF

v_call: TRBV2
j_call: TRBJ2-7
cdr3_aa: CASRADRGLIYEQYF

v_call: TRBV3-1
j_call: TRBJ2-7
cdr3_aa: CASSQGLAETYEQYF

v_call: TRBV28
j_call: TRBJ1-1
cdr3_aa: CASRRQGNFEAFF

v_call: TRBV2
j_call: TRBJ1-1
cdr3_aa: CASRIGSGGTEAFF

v_call: TRBV9
j_call: TRBJ2-5
cdr3_aa: CASSARDLEGSQYF

v_call: TRBV24-1
j_call: TRBJ2-1
cdr3_aa: CATRAGAYNEQFF

v_call: TRBV7-9
j_call: .
cdr3_aa: CASSPTSGTSYNEQYF

v_call: TRBV27
j_call: TRBJ2-1
cdr3_aa: CASSFGSGRDYNEQCF

v_call: TRBV28
j_call: TRBJ2-7
cdr3_aa: CASSGGPHFSYEQYF

v_call: TRBV24-1
j_call: TRBJ2-5
cdr3_aa: CATKGGGAGETQYF

v_call: TRBV29-1
j_call: TRBJ1-4
cdr3_aa: CSVEGGRGRVVEKLFF

v_call: TRBV13
j_call: TRBJ2-1
cdr3_aa: CASSQLAGDRNEQFF

v_call: TRBV30
j_call: TRBJ1-1
cdr3_aa: CAWSWARDTEAFF

v_call: TRBV29-1
j_call: TRBJ2-7
cdr3_aa: CSVVAGEQYF

v_call: TRBV2
j_call: TRBJ2-1
cdr3_aa: CASRELEDEQFF

v_call: TRBV2
j_call: TRBJ1-3
cdr3_aa: CASLPLQGNALISGNTIYF

v_call: TRBV3-1
j_call: TRBJ1-1
cdr3_aa: CASSHYRGLGTEAFF

v_call: TRBV27
j_call: TRBJ2-2
cdr3_aa: CASSPDGITGELFF

v_call: TRBV24-1
j_call: TRBJ1-1
cdr3_aa: CATQPGQSNTEAFF

v_call: TRBV19
j_call: TRBJ1-2
cdr3_aa: CASSMATGGHYGYTF

v_call: TRBV27
j_call: TRBJ2-3
cdr3_aa: CASSQIGTSGSLPDTQYF

v_call: TRBV20-1
j_call: TRBJ2-5
cdr3_aa: CSALGWASQETQYF

v_call: TRBV6-5
j_call: TRBJ2-5
cdr3_aa: CASSYLGRRQETQYF